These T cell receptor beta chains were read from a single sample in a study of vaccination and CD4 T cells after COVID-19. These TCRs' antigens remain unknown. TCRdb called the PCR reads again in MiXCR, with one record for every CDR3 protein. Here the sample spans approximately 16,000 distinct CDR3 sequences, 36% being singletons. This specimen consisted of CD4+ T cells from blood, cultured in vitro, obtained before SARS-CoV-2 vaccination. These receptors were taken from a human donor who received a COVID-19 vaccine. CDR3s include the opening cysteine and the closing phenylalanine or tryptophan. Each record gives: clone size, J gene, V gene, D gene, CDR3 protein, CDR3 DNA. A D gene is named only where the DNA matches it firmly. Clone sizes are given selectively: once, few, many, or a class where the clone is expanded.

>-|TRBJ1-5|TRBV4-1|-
CASSQDLTGEGNQPQHF
TGCGCCAGCAGCCAAGATTTGACGGGAGAGGGCAATCAGCCCCAGCATTTT
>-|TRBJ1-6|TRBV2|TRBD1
CASSVGDRGLYPLHF
TGTGCCAGCAGTGTGGGCGACAGGGGACTTTATCCCCTCCACTTT
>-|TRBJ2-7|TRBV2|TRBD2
CASTGGGGTYEQYF
TGTGCCAGCACGGGCGGGGGGGGGACCTACGAGCAGTACTTC
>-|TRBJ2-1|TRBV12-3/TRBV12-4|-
CASSPPGGAYNEQFF
TGTGCCAGCAGCCCACCGGGGGGCGCCTACAATGAGCAGTTCTTC
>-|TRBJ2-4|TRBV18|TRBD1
CASSLQGSENIQYF
TGTGCCAGCTCACTACAGGGGAGCGAAAACATTCAGTACTTC
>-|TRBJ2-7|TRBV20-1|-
CSASAGSQGYEQYF
TGCAGTGCTAGCGCGGGGTCCCAGGGGTACGAGCAGTACTTC
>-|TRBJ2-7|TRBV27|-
CASSLVPAYEQYF
TGTGCCAGCAGTTTGGTCCCTGCCTACGAGCAGTACTTC
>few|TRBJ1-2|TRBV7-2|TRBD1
CASSPGAGGNYGYTF
TGTGCCAGCAGCCCAGGGGCAGGGGGAAACTATGGCTACACCTTC
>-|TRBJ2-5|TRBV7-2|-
CASIGGFGETQYF
TGTGCCAGCATTGGGGGGTTCGGAGAGACCCAGTACTTC
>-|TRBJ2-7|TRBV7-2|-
CASSLVPSTEYEQYF
TGTGCCAGCAGCTTAGTACCTTCAACAGAGTACGAGCAGTACTTC
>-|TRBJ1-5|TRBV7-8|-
CASSLHTDQPQHF
TGTGCCAGCAGCCTCCACACCGATCAGCCCCAGCATTTT
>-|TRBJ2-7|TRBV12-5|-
CASGIAVWGEQYF
TGTGCTAGTGGTATAGCGGTTTGGGGTGAGCAGTACTTC
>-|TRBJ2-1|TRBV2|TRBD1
CASSFDRGNEQFF
TGTGCCAGCAGTTTCGACAGGGGCAATGAGCAGTTCTTC
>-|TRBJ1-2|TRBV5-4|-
CASSTPLHFRDGGYTF
TGTGCCAGCAGCACACCTCTCCATTTTAGGGACGGAGGCTACACCTTC
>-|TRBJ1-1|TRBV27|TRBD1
CASSQDRLNTEAFF
TGTGCCAGCAGCCAGGACAGGCTGAACACTGAAGCTTTCTTT
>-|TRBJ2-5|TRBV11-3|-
CASSPRDSGGTQYF
TGTGCCAGCAGCCCCCGGGACTCCGGGGGGACCCAGTACTTC
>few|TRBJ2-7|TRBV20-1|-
CSASASRAAGSPIDEQYF
TGCAGTGCTAGTGCGAGCAGAGCGGCCGGGTCCCCCATAGACGAGCAGTACTTC
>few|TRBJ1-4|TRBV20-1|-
CSARQETGPKLFF
TGCAGTGCTAGACAAGAGACAGGTCCAAAACTGTTTTTT
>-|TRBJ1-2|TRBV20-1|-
CSATETWDGYTF
TGCAGTGCTACAGAGACATGGGATGGCTACACCTTC
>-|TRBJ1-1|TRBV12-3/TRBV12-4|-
CASSRGQLEAFF
TGTGCCAGCAGCCGCGGACAGCTTGAAGCTTTCTTT
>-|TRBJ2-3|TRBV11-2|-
CASSLTHTQYF
TGTGCCAGCAGCTTAACTCATACGCAGTATTTT
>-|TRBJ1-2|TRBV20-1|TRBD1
CSADRDSFYGYTF
TGCAGTGCAGACAGGGACTCATTCTATGGCTACACCTTC
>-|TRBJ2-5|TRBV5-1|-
CASSTGTLTKETQYF
TGCGCCAGCAGCACCGGGACGCTGACGAAAGAGACCCAGTACTTC
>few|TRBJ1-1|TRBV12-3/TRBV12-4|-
CASSIPGSYTEAFF
TGTGCCAGCAGTATTCCCGGATCTTACACTGAAGCTTTCTTT
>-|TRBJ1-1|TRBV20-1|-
CSARGQLELSFF
TGCAGTGCTAGAGGACAGCTGGAATTATCTTTCTTT
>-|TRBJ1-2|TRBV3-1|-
CASSQGGGYTF
TGTGCCAGCAGCCAAGGGGGTGGCTACACCTTC
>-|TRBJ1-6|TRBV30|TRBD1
CAWSTNPGTEDSPLHF
TGTGCCTGGAGTACCAACCCCGGGACAGAGGATTCACCCCTCCACTTT
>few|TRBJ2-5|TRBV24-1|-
CATSESTETQYF
TGTGCCACCAGTGAATCGACAGAGACCCAGTACTTC
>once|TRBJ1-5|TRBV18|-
CASSPYTAGASNQPQHF
TGTGCCAGCTCACCTTACACGGCCGGGGCGAGCAATCAGCCCCAGCATTTT
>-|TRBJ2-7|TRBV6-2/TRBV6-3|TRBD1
CASSYRGTGFYEQYF
TGTGCCAGCAGTTACCGGGGGACAGGGTTCTACGAGCAGTACTTC
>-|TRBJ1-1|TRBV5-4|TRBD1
CASSLPGQLNTEAFF
TGTGCCAGCAGCTTGCCGGGACAGCTGAACACTGAAGCTTTCTTT
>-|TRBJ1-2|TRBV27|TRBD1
CASSPQIPSPTGYYGYTF
TGTGCCAGCAGTCCCCAGATTCCTTCACCGACAGGGTACTATGGCTACACCTTC
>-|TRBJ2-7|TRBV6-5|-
CASSYRGRSSYEQYF
TGTGCCAGCAGTTACCGCGGCAGGAGCTCCTACGAGCAGTACTTC
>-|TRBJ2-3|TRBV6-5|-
CASSYPYSKTSTDTQYF
TGTGCCAGCAGTTACCCCTATAGCAAGACCTCCACAGATACGCAGTATTTT
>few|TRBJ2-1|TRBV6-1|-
CASRAGSGEQFF
TGTGCCAGCAGAGCAGGGTCGGGTGAGCAGTTCTTC
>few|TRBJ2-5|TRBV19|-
CASSTRTKETQYF
TGTGCCAGTAGTACGAGGACAAAAGAGACCCAGTACTTC
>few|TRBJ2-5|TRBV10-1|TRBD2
CASSQAGGRLETQYF
TGCGCCAGCAGTCAAGCGGGGGGGCGATTGGAGACCCAGTACTTC
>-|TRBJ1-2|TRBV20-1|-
CSARDRGGMNAGNF
TGCAGTGCTAGAGATCGGGGGGGAATGAATGCGGGAAACTTC
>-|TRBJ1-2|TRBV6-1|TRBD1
CASSEVTGVGYTF
TGTGCCAGCAGTGAAGTCACAGGGGTTGGCTACACCTTC
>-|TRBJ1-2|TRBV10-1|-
CASSESTTRGYTF
TGCGCCAGCAGTGAGTCTACAACTAGGGGCTACACCTTC
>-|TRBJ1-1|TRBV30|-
CAWSVLSGGRMNTEAFF
TGTGCCTGGAGTGTACTTTCGGGTGGGAGGATGAACACTGAAGCTTTCTTT
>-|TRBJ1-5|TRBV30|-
CAWSVEGGLDQPQHF
TGTGCCTGGAGTGTAGAGGGAGGGCTTGATCAGCCCCAGCATTTT
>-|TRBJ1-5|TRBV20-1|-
CSASGFGPQHF
TGCAGTGCTTCAGGGTTCGGGCCCCAGCATTTT
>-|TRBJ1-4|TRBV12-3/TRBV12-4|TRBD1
CASSSGTGVEKLFF
TGTGCCAGCAGTTCCGGGACAGGGGTGGAAAAACTGTTTTTT
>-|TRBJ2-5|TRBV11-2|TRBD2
CASSLDSASGAQETQYF
TGTGCCAGCAGCTTAGATTCGGCTAGCGGGGCACAAGAGACCCAGTACTTC
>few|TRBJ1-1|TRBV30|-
CAWSAGLGNTEAFF
TGTGCCTGGAGTGCGGGCCTTGGGAACACTGAAGCTTTCTTT
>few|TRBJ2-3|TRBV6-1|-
CASSDNRGPGIDTQYF
TGTGCCAGCAGTGACAATCGGGGGCCCGGGATAGATACGCAGTATTTT
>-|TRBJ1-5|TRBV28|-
CAIQSGNQPQHF
TGTGCCATACAATCAGGGAATCAGCCCCAGCATTTT
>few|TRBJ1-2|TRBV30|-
CAWARDTRNYGYTF
TGTGCCTGGGCAAGGGACACTCGTAACTATGGCTACACCTTC